This T cell receptor (beta chain) was sequenced during a study of blood T cell repertoires in COVID-19. The repertoire was sequenced with immunoSEQ multiplex PCR; TCRdb's copy has only in-frame clones and lacks some. The data hold hundreds of thousands of clones, with approximately 84% observed a single time. The germline V gene encodes CDR1 SGHTA and CDR2 FQGNSA. The CDR3 contains 13 residues. Trimming left V 5 bases short and J 2 bases short, with 6 bases between. The chain is built from TRBV7-2 and TRBJ2-2; D remains ambiguous. Specimen: peripheral blood. The TCR originated in an elderly woman with acute or convalescent COVID-19. DNA of the CDR3: TGTGCCAGCAGCCTAATAAACACCGGGGAGCTGTTTTTT. Translation gives CASSLINTGELFF.